This T cell receptor beta chain is from a study of CD8 T cells in Susac syndrome. When the RNA was reverse transcribed, random hexamers were used with an input of about 0.5 to 1 ug. Amplification of TCR beta CDR3 spanned 54 Vbeta and 13 Jbeta via immunoSEQ multiplex PCR. TCRdb passed the immunoSEQ multiplex PCR reads through MiXCR, listing each CDR3 protein once. This table holds approximately 230,000 distinct CDR3 sequences, 90% to 95% found once. Isolation of CD8+ and CD4+ T cells was performed negatively, whereas enrichment of TEMRA cells was done by FACS. The germline V gene has CDR1 SEHNR and CDR2 FQNEAQ (reference sequence). The CDR3 is made up of 14 amino acids. V dropped 0 bases and J dropped 5 bases, with 10 bases sitting between them.

This receptor was obtained from a human donor with multiple sclerosis. The sample taken for sequencing was CD4+ T cells from PBMCs. J is TRBJ1-2 and V is TRBV7-9; D unclear. As DNA, the CDR3 is TGTGCCAGCAGCTTAGCGCGGGGTAAATATGGCTACACCTTC. It is translated as CASSLARGKYGYTF.